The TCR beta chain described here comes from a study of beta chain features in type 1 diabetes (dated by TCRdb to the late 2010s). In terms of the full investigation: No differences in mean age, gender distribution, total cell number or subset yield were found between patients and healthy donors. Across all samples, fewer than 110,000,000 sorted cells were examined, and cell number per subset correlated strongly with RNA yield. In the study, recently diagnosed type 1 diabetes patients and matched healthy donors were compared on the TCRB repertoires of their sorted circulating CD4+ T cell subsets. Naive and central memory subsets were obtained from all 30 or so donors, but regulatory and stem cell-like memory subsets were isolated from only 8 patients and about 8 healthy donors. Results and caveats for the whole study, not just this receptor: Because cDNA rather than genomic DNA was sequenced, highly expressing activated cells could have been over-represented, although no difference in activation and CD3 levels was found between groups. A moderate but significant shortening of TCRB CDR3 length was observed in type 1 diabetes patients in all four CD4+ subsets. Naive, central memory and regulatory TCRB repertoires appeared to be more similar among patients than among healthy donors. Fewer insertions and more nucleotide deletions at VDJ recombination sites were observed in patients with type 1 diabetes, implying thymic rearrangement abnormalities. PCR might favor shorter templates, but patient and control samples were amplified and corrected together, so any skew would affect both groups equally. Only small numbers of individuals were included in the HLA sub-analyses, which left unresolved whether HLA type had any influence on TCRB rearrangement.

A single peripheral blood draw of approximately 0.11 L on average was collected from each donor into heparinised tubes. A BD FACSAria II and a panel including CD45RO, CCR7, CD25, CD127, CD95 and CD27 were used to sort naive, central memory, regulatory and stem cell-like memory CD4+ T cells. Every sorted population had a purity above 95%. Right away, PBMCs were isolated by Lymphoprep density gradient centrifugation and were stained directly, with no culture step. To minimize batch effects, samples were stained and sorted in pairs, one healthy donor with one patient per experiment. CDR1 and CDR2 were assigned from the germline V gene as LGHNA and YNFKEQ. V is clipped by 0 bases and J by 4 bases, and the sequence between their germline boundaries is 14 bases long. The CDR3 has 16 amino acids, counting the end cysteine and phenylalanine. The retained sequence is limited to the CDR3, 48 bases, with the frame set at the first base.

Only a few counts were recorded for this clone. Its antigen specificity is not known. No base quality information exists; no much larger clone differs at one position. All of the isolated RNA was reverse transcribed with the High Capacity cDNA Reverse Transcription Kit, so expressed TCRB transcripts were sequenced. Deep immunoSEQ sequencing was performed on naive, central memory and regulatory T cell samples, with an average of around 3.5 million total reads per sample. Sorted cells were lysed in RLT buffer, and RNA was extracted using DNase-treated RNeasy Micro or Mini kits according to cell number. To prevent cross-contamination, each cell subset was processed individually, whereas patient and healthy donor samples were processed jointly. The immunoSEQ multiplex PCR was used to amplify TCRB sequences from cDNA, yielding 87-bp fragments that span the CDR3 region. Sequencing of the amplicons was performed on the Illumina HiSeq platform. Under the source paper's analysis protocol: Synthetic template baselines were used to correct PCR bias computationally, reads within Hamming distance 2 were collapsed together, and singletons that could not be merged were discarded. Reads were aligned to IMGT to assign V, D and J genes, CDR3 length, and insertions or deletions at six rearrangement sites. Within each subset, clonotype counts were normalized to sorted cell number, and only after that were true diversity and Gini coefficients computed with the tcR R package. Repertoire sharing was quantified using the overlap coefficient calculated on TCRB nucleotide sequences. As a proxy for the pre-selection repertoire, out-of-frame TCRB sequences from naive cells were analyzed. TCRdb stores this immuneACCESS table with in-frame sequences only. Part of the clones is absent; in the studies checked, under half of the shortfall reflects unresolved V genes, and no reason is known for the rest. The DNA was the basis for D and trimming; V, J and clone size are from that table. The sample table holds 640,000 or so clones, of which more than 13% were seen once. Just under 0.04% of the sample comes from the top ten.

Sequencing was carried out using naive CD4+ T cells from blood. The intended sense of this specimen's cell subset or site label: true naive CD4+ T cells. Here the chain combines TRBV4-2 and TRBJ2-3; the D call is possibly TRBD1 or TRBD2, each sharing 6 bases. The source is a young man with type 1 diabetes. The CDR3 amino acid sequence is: CASSQDHREVADTQYF. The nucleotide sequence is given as TGTGCCAGCAGCCAAGATCACAGGGAGGTAGCAGATACGCAGTATTTT.